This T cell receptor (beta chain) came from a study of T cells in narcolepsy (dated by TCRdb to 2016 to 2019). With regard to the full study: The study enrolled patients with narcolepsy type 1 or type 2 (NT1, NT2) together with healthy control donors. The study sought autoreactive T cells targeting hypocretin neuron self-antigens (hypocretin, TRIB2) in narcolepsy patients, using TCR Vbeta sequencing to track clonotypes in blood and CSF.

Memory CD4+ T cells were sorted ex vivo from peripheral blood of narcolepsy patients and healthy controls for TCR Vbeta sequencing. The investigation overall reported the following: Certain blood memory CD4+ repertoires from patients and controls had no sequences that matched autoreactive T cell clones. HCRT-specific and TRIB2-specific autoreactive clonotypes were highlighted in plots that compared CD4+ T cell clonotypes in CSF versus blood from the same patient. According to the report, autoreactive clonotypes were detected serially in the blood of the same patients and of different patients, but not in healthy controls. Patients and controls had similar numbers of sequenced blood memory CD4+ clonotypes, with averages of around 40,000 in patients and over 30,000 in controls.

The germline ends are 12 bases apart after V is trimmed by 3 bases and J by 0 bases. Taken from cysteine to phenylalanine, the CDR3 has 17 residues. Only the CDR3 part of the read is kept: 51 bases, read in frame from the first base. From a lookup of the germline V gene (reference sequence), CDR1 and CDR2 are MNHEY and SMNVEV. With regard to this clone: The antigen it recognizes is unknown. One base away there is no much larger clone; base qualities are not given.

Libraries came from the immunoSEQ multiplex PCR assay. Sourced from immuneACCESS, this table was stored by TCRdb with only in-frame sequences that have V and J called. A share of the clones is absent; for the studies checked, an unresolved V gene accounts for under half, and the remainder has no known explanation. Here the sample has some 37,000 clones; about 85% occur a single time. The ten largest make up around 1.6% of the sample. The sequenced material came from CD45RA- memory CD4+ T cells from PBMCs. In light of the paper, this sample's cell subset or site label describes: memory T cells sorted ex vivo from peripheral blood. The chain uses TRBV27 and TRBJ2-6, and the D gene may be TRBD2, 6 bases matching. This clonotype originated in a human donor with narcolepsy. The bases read TGTGCCAGCAGTTTGGGGCTCGGGGGCTCTGGGGCCAACGTCCTGACTTTC. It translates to CASSLGLGGSGANVLTF.